The clone carrying this TCR beta chain was observed many times. The CDR3 runs 16 residues. Deletions cut 5 bases from V and 0 bases from J, with 17 bases between. This sample is drawn from a study of T-cell memory formation after mild COVID-19. TCRdb processed the 5' RACE reads anew with MiXCR; each CDR3 protein has one entry. Among some 300,000 distinct CDR3 sequences listed, roughly 20% were seen once. Sequenced: PBMCs or a T cell subset sorted from them (not recorded which). The chain combines TRBV12-3 or TRBV12-4 with TRBJ2-7; the D call may be TRBD1 or TRBD2 (6 bases each). This sequence originates from a man in his late teens or twenties who had mild COVID-19 (a few samples of this study predate the infection). Cell type and time point are not known. CDR3 loop: CASSPRSGASSYEQYF. As DNA, the CDR3 is TGTGCCAGCAGTCCTCGTTCGGGGGCCAGCTCCTACGAGCAGTACTTC.